This TCR beta chain is drawn from a study of spatial heterogeneity in lung cancer. Points from the study as a whole: Sequencing reached an estimated coverage of tumor T cells that was only roughly 6.9% for alpha chains and more than 12% for beta chains. The study found that expanded intratumoral alpha and beta TCR counts tracked tumor mutation counts.

A distinct unique molecular identifier was carried by each TCR cDNA molecule. Via MiXCR, TCRdb re-called the 5' RACE reads, giving one row per CDR3 protein. The data hold 13,000 or so distinct CDR3 sequences, with approximately 4.6% observed a single time. This clonotype was seen many times. No antigen is known for it. Little can be read into the size of this beta chain, an off-target read in a library designed for alpha chains. Time point reported: sample taken at primary tumor resection. There were roughly 78 donors, all of them untreated patients with early-stage non-small cell lung cancer. From tumor, nontumor lung or frozen PBMC, whole RNA was taken unsorted for sequencing. Looked up from germline, CDR1 is SGDLS and CDR2 is YYNGEE. The CDR3 is made up of 12 amino acids. The V end was cut by 0 bases, the J end by 8 bases, with 8 bases between.

J is TRBJ1-2 and V is TRBV9; D not certain. Sequencing used lung tumor tissue, obtained at surgery. This clonotype was obtained from a male donor with early-stage non-small cell lung cancer. CDR3 sequence: CASSVASSGYTF. The CDR3 bases are TGTGCCAGCAGCGTAGCTAGCAGCGGCTACACCTTC.